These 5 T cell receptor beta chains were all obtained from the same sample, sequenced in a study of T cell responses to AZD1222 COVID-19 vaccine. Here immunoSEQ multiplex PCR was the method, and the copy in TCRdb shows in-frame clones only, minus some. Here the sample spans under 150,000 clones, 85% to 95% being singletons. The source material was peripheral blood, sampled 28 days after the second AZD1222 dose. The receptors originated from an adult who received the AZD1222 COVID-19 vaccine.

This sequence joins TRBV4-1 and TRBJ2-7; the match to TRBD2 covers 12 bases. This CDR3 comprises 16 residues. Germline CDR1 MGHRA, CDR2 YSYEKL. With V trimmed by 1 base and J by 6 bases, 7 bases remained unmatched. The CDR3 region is CASSQGGTSGRTEQYF. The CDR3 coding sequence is TGCGCCAGCAGCCAAGGGGGTACTAGCGGGAGGACCGAGCAGTACTTC.

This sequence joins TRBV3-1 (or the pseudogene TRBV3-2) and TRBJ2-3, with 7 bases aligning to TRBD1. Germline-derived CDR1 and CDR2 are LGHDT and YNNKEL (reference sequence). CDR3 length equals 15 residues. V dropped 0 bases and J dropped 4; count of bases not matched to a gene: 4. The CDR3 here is CASSQDYRGPDTQYF. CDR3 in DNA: TGTGCCAGCAGCCAAGATTACAGGGGCCCAGATACGCAGTATTTT.

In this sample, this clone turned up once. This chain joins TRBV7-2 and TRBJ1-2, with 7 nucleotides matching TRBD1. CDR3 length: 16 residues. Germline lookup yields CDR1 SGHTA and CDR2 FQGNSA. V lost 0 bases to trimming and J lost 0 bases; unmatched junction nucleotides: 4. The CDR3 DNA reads TGTGCCAGCAGCTTAGCGAGCCAGGGGGCTAACTATGGCTACACCTTC. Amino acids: CASSLASQGANYGYTF.

CDR3 bases: TGTGCCAGCAGCAGCCGGGACGGGAGCTCCTACAATGAGCAGTTCTTC. Translating it yields CASSSRDGSSYNEQFF. The gene calls are TRBV5-4 and TRBJ2-1; D possibly corresponds to TRBD2 (6 bases). Germline assignment: CDR1 SGHNT and CDR2 YYREEE (reference sequence). V was shortened by 4 bases and J by 0 bases, with 14 bases between the two germline ends. This CDR3 is built from 16 residues.

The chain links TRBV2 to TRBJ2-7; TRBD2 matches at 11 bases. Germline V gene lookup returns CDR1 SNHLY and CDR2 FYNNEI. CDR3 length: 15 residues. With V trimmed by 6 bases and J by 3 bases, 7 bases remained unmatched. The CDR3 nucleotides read TGTGCCAGCAGGGAACTAGCGGGAGAGGTCTACGAGCAGTACTTC. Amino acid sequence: CASRELAGEVYEQYF. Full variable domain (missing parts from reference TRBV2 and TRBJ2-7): EPEVTQTPSHQVTQMGQEVILRCVPISNHLYFYWYRQILGQKVEFLVSFYNNEISEKSEIFDDQFSVERPDGSNFTLKIRSTKLEDSAMYFCASRELAGEVYEQYFGPGTRLTVT.